This TCR beta chain was recovered during a study of CXCR3-negative and CXCR3-positive naive CD8 T cells. Study-level results: CXCR3-expressing naive cells carried TRB CDR3s more hydrophobic than those of CXCR3-negative naive cells. Memory CD8+ T cell repertoires were far less diverse than both naive subsets. TRBV-TRBJ usage was similar across naive CXCR3 subsets but distinct in memory cells.

Each CD8+ T cell subset was flow-sorted in triplicate. Every sort contained 300,000 cells. Cells classed as naive CD8+ T cells were CD45RO-CCR7+CD27+CD95-. The study made its TRB cDNA libraries by 5' RACE, adding UMI labels. Following a re-call of the 5' RACE reads, TCRdb has one entry per CDR3 protein and lacks DNA. The sample data list 60,000 to 65,000 distinct CDR3 sequences. As for this clonotype: The antigen is unknown.

Per the germline V gene, CDR1 is LNHDA and CDR2 is SQIVND (reference sequence). The CDR3 runs 15 residues. The sample was naive CXCR3+ CD8+ T cells from blood. Subset of the sample: CD45RO-CCR7+CD27+CD95- naive CD8+ T cells expressing CXCR3 (TNR3+). This chain connects TRBV19 to TRBJ2-7; TCRdb returns TRBD1, unconfirmable since there is no DNA. The source of this sequence is a human donor in good health. Some clones in this sample may be carry-over from other donors' samples. CDR3 sequence: CASKTTGTASYEQYF.